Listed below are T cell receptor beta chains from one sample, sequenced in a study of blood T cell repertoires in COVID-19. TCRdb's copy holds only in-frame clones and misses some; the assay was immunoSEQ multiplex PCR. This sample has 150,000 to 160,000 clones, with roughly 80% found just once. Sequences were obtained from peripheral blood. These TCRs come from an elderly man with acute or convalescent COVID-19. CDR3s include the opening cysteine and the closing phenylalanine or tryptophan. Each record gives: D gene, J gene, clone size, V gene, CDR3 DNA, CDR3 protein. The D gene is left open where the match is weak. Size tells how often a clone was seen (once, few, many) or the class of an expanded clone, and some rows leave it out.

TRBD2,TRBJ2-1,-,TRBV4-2,TGTGCCAGCAGCCATCCGGGAGGGAGCGGCAATGAGCAGTTCTTC,CASSHPGGSGNEQFF
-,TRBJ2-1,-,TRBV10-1,TGCGCCAGCAGTGAGTCTTTTTCCACGAGCTCCTACAATGAGCAGTTCTTC,CASSESFSTSSYNEQFF
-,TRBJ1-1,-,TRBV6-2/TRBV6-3,TGTGCCAGCAGCCTCGGACAGAACACTGAAGCTTTCTTT,CASSLGQNTEAFF
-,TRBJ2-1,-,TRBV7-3,TGTGCCAGCAGCAGACCGGGTGGTGAGCAGTTCTTC,CASSRPGGEQFF
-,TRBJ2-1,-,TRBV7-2,TGTGCCAGTTTAGACAGGCTTTACAATGAGCAGTTCTTC,CASLDRLYNEQFF
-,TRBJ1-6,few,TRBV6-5,TGTGCCAGCAGTTTACAGGGTAATAATTCACCCCTCCACTTT,CASSLQGNNSPLHF
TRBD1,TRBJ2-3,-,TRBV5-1,TGCGCCAGCAGCTCATACAGGGGCGCAGATACGCAGTATTTT,CASSSYRGADTQYF
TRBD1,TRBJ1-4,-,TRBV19,TGTGCCAGTAGACTCAGGGGGCCCGGTGAAAAACTGTTTTTT,CASRLRGPGEKLFF
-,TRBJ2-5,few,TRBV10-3,TGTGCCATCAGTGCAGGGGGGTCAGAGACCCAGTACTTC,CAISAGGSETQYF
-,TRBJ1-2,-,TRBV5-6,TGTGCCAGCAGCTTAAGCGCGGACAAGGGCTACTATGGCTACACCTTC,CASSLSADKGYYGYTF
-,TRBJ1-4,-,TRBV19,TGTGCCAGTAGTGAGGTGATTCAGGAAAAACTGTTTTTT,CASSEVIQEKLFF
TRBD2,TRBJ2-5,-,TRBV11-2,TGTGCCAGCAGCTTGGGACTAGCGGGGCAAGAGACCCAGTACTTC,CASSLGLAGQETQYF
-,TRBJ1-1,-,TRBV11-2,TGTGCCAGCAGCTTAGTTTCACAGTATACCAACGAAGCTTTCTTT,CASSLVSQYTNEAFF